These 32 T cell receptor beta chains originate from one sample sequenced in a study of CD8 T cells in ankylosing spondylitis. MiXCR, applied by TCRdb to the 5' RACE reads, yields one record per CDR3 protein. The data contain approximately 220,000 distinct CDR3 sequences, about 26% of them singletons. Sequenced material: blood, either unsorted or a sorted T cell fraction (not recorded which). The receptors originated from a male donor with ankylosing spondylitis or in good health (not recorded which).

At least ten counts were recorded for this clonotype. The rearrangement joins TRBV5-1 to TRBJ2-3; no reliable D call. Between the trimmed V and J ends, which lost 4 bases and 0 bases, there was a span of 9 bases. Per the germline V gene, CDR1 is SGHRS and CDR2 is YFSETQ. This CDR3 is 14 amino acids long. The CDR3 DNA reads TGCGCCAGCAGCATGAGTCAGAGCACAGATACGCAGTATTTT. The encoded protein is CASSMSQSTDTQYF.

This clonotype was observed many times. The rearrangement links TRBV6-1 to TRBJ2-2, with 10 bases matching TRBD1. The germline CDR1 and CDR2 sequences are MNHNS and SASEGT. J gave up 4 bases and V 4 bases, and 3 bases lay outside the gene matches. This CDR3 spans 15 amino acids. The CDR3 reads CASSAGTGVTGELFF. CDR3 DNA: TGTGCCAGCAGTGCCGGGACAGGGGTCACCGGGGAGCTGTTTTTT.

At least ten counts were recorded for this clonotype. The chain links TRBV18 to TRBJ1-3, with D possibly matching TRBD1 (6 bases). There are 19 residues in the CDR3. CDR1 is KGHSH, CDR2 LQKENI, per germline. V dropped 3 bases and J dropped 0 bases, with 21 bases sitting between them. This chain's CDR3 is CASSPLALQGSNSGNTIYF. DNA for the CDR3: TGTGCCAGCTCACCGCTTGCGCTCCAGGGGTCCAACTCTGGAAACACCATATATTTT.

This clonotype has only a few counts. The J gene is TRBJ2-2, the V gene TRBV29-1, with D possibly being TRBD2 (6 bases). The germline V gene has CDR1 SQVTM and CDR2 ANQGSEA. V lost 7 bases to trimming and J lost 6 bases, with 18 bases between them. This CDR3 comprises 14 residues. The CDR3 DNA sequence: TGCAGCGCCGTGGAGGGTTCTATCGCCGGGGAGCTGTTTTTT. Translation: CSAVEGSIAGELFF.

Many counts were recorded for this clonotype. The chain combines TRBV5-1 with TRBJ2-5; D possibly corresponds to TRBD2 (6 bases). Germline CDR1 reads SGHRS; CDR2 reads YFSETQ. V gave up 0 bases and J gave up 5 bases, with 20 bases separating them. CDR3 length equals 17 residues. The CDR3: CASSLGFPGGPTETQYF. The CDR3 coding sequence is TGCGCCAGCAGCTTGGGTTTCCCCGGAGGGCCTACGGAGACCCAGTACTTC.

This clonotype turned up a few times. J is TRBJ2-5 and V is TRBV19; D gene ambiguous. In germline, CDR1 is LNHDA, CDR2 SQIVND (reference sequence). V gave up 3 bases and J gave up 0 bases, with 5 bases separating them. The CDR3 totals 13 residues. CDR3 sequence reads: CASSIPYQETQYF. The CDR3 nucleotides are TGTGCCAGTAGTATCCCGTACCAAGAGACCCAGTACTTC. The complete variable domain, with remaining parts taken from reference TRBV19 and TRBJ2-5, reads DGGITQSPKYLFRKEGQNVTLSCEQNLNHDAMYWYRQDPGQGLRLIYYSQIVNDFQKGDIAEGYSVSREKKESFPLTVTSAQKNPTAFYLCASSIPYQETQYFGPGTRLLVL.

A word on this clonotype: A single base separates this from a much larger clone, so it may be a read error. This chain connects TRBV6-2 or TRBV6-3 to TRBJ2-3, with D unresolved. This CDR3 has 14 residues. Germline loops: CDR1 MNHEY, CDR2 SVGEGT. Between the trimmed V and J ends, which lost 9 bases and 3 bases, there was a span of 16 bases. CDR3 sequence: CASGRAARTDTQYF. CDR3 DNA sequence: TGTGCCAGTGGCCGGGCGGCTAGAACAGATACGCAGTATTTT.

This clonotype was found a few times. A read error may be the cause here, since a much bigger clone is one base away. The CDR3 sequence: CASNLGNTIYF. The CDR3 bases are TGTGCCAGCAATTTAGGAAACACCATATATTTT. The chain joins TRBV12-3 or TRBV12-4 to TRBJ1-3; no definite D call. The CDR3 consists of 11 residues.

V is TRBV27 and J is TRBJ1-2; no reliable D call. The germline V gene has CDR1 MNHEY and CDR2 SMNVEV (reference sequence). V shed 8 bases and J shed 2 bases, with 21 bases lying between them. The CDR3 loop spans 16 amino acids. The CDR3 region has the DNA TGTGCCAGCGCCCTCGGTAGCTGGTCGCGGAACTATGGCTACACCTTC. Translation gives CASALGSWSRNYGYTF.

The J gene is TRBJ2-5, the V gene TRBV5-1; 8 bases fit TRBD2. CDR1 and CDR2 from the germline V gene are SGHRS and YFSETQ. CDR3 length: 15 residues. J gave up 3 bases and V 0 bases, and 4 bases lay outside the gene matches. The CDR3 loop is CASSLDGTREETQYF. DNA for the CDR3: TGCGCCAGCAGCTTGGATGGGACTAGAGAAGAGACCCAGTACTTC.

This clonotype appeared many times. CDR3 DNA sequence: TGTGCCAGCAGCCGTCGGGCCTCAACTAATGAAAAACTGTTTTTT. Its protein is CASSRRASTNEKLFF. The chain employs TRBV5-6 and TRBJ1-4; no definite D call. Deletions cut 4 bases from V and 0 bases from J, with 10 bases between. The CDR3 is made up of 15 amino acids. CDR1 SGHDT and CDR2 YYEEEE come from the germline V gene.

Only a few counts were recorded for this clonotype. This may arise from a read error, as a much more abundant clone is one base away. The chain carries TRBV5-6 and TRBJ1-5, with a possible D match to TRBD1 (6 bases). Deletions cut 4 bases from V and 5 bases from J, with 10 bases between. The germline V gene has CDR1 SGHDT and CDR2 YYEEEE. The CDR3 runs to 13 residues. The CDR3 DNA reads as TGTGCCAGCAGCACAGGGTGGGATCAGCCCCAGCATTTT. Its protein product is CASSTGWDQPQHF.

This chain uses TRBV9 with TRBJ2-7; 7 bases are a match to TRBD2. Germline lookup yields CDR1 SGDLS and CDR2 YYNGEE. V was pared by 4 bases and J by 6 bases, with 13 bases of the junction left unmatched. There are 15 residues in the CDR3. The CDR3: CASSQSGGEGVEQYF. In DNA form, the CDR3 reads TGTGCCAGCAGCCAGTCGGGGGGAGAAGGAGTCGAGCAGTACTTC. The full variable domain, its missing parts supplied by reference TRBV9 and TRBJ2-7, is DSGVTQTPKHLITATGQRVTLRCSPRSGDLSVYWYQQSLDQGLQFLIQYYNGEERAKGNILERFSAQQFPDLHSELNLSSLELGDSALYFCASSQSGGEGVEQYFGPGTRLTVT.

This clonotype was seen ten or more times. The chain recombines TRBV3-1 with TRBJ2-1, with TRBD2 identical over 8 bases. V was pared by 2 bases and J by 16 bases, with 4 bases of the junction left unmatched. Germline V gene lookup returns CDR1 LGHDT and CDR2 YNNKEL (reference sequence). The length of the CDR3 is 11 residues. The CDR3 protein is CASSQTGLEFF. The DNA of the CDR3 is TGTGCCAGCAGCCAAACGGGACTAGAATTCTTC.

The genes are TRBV29-1 and TRBJ2-7, with D possibly matching TRBD2 (6 bases). The germline V gene encodes CDR1 SQVTM and CDR2 ANQGSEA. The CDR3 runs to 11 residues. The ends were cut back, 6 bases at V and 3 bases at J, with 9 bases in the middle. The CDR3 is CSVRTNYEQYF. CDR3 nucleotides: TGCAGCGTCCGGACTAACTACGAGCAGTACTTC.

This clonotype was detected ten times or more. V and J are TRBV27 and TRBJ1-6, with unresolved D. There are 14 residues in the CDR3. The V gene's germline CDR1 is MNHEY and CDR2 SMNVEV (reference sequence). Trimming pared 4 bases from V and 4 bases from J, leaving 8 bases between. The CDR3, as DNA: TGTGCCAGCAGTTCGACGGCTTATAATTCACCCCTCCACTTT. It is translated as CASSSTAYNSPLHF.

In this sample, this clonotype turned up many times. The V gene is TRBV4-1, the J gene TRBJ2-5; no reliable D call. The germline gives CDR1 MGHRA, CDR2 YSYEKL. V shed 1 base and J shed 2 bases, with 5 bases lying between them. The CDR3 covers 13 residues. CDR3 in DNA: TGCGCCAGCAGCCAAGGAATACAAGAGACCCAGTACTTC. Its protein is CASSQGIQETQYF.

The chain employs TRBV5-5 and TRBJ1-5, with 9 bases fitting TRBD1. Germline assignment: CDR1 SGHKS and CDR2 YYEKEE (reference sequence). The trim removed 4 bases at V and 8 bases at J, leaving 7 bases unmatched. This CDR3 region has 14 residues. The CDR3 nucleotides read TGTGCCAGCAGCACGGGACAGGGTAGTAAGCCCCAGCATTTT. Protein sequence: CASSTGQGSKPQHF.

The genes are TRBV20-1 and TRBJ2-3; D uncertain. The V end was cut by 3 bases, the J end by 0 bases, with 13 bases between. CDR3 length equals 15 residues. Germline V gene data show CDR1 as DFQATT and CDR2 as SNEGSKA (reference sequence). Written as DNA, the CDR3 is TGCAGTGCTAGTAGGCAGTTAGCTAGCACAGATACGCAGTATTTT. This encodes CSASRQLASTDTQYF.

This chain uses TRBV11-1 with TRBJ2-7, with D tentatively TRBD1 (6 bases). Germline V CDR1 and CDR2: SGHAT, FQDESV (reference sequence). The CDR3 is 23 amino acids. With 0 bases removed from V and 4 bases from J, the gap between germline ends came to 37 bases. The CDR3 sequence is CASSLALHKGTQKLVRLLYEQYF. CDR3 bases: TGTGCCAGCAGCTTAGCGCTACATAAAGGGACACAAAAACTAGTAAGACTTTTATACGAGCAGTACTTC.

This clonotype was counted at least ten times. This chain connects TRBV6-5 to TRBJ2-3; TRBD2 matches at 9 bases. Unmatched junction bases numbered 4, after V lost 3 bases and J lost 0 bases. CDR1 and CDR2 (germline): MNHEY, SVGAGI. This CDR3 region has 16 residues. The CDR3 DNA follows: TGTGCCAGCAGTTATTTGGCGGGAGGGAGCACAGATACGCAGTATTTT. Protein: CASSYLAGGSTDTQYF.

This clonotype occurred a few times. The gene calls are TRBV7-8 and TRBJ2-1; maybe TRBD2 (6 bases). Looked up from germline, CDR1 is SGHVS and CDR2 is FQNEAQ. V was clipped by 1 base and J by 0 bases, with 16 bases between them. The CDR3 totals 18 residues. CDR3 residues: CASSLVVLAVSSYNEQFF. The CDR3 bases are TGTGCCAGCAGCTTAGTTGTTTTAGCGGTTAGCTCCTACAATGAGCAGTTCTTC.

In this sample, this clonotype turned up many times. The rearrangement links TRBV20-1 to TRBJ2-3, with no clear D. This CDR3 region has 12 residues. The germline CDR1 and CDR2 sequences are DFQATT and SNEGSKA (reference sequence). The V gene lost 5 bases and the J gene lost 0 bases, with 6 bases spanning the gap. The CDR3 sequence: CSAPTSTDTQYF. CDR3 sequence (DNA): TGCAGTGCTCCGACTAGCACAGATACGCAGTATTTT.

This clonotype came up a few times. This chain joins TRBV5-1 and TRBJ2-3; no definite D call. This CDR3 is 16 amino acids long. V lost 1 base to trimming and J lost 0 bases, with 12 bases between them. Germline loops: CDR1 SGHRS, CDR2 YFSETQ. CDR3 DNA: TGCGCCAGCAGCTTGTCACCGGTTAGCAGCACAGATACGCAGTATTTT. Translating gives CASSLSPVSSTDTQYF.

This chain connects TRBV5-1 to TRBJ1-5, with D perhaps TRBD1 (5 bases). CDR3 length: 15 amino acids. Between the trimmed V and J ends, which lost 3 bases and 3 bases, there was a span of 13 bases. Germline V gene lookup returns CDR1 SGHRS and CDR2 YFSETQ. DNA for the CDR3: TGCGCCAGCAGCTGGGACGGTGGCCCCAATCAGCCCCAGCATTTT. It translates to CASSWDGGPNQPQHF.

This chain connects TRBV19 to TRBJ1-1; the D is unclear. V lost 1 base to trimming and J lost 2 bases, with 8 bases between them. The germline V gene has CDR1 LNHDA and CDR2 SQIVND (reference sequence). The CDR3 consists of 14 residues. Here the CDR3 DNA reads TGTGCCAGTAGTATAGGCTATAGAAACACTGAAGCTTTCTTT. It codes for CASSIGYRNTEAFF.

As DNA, the CDR3 is TGCAGTGCTAGAGGGACTAGCGGCTACGAGCAGTACTTC. Translation: CSARGTSGYEQYF. The chain carries TRBV20-1 and TRBJ2-7; 10 bases align to TRBD2. The CDR3 sequence is 13 residues long. The ends lost 1 base at V and 3 bases at J; junction bases unmatched: 0. Germline loops: CDR1 DFQATT, CDR2 SNEGSKA (reference sequence).

This clonotype was seen ten or more times. This sequence joins TRBV4-1 and TRBJ1-6; no reliable D call. Germline values: CDR1 MGHRA, CDR2 YSYEKL. With 1 base removed from V and 6 bases from J, the gap between germline ends came to 13 bases. The CDR3 covers 16 residues. The CDR3: CASSQGGGRFNSPLHF. The CDR3 region has the DNA TGCGCCAGCAGCCAAGGTGGTGGGAGGTTTAATTCACCCCTCCACTTT.

In this sample, this clonotype turned up a few times. This rearrangement joins TRBV7-2 to TRBJ2-5; perhaps TRBD2 as D (6 bases). CDR3 length equals 14 residues. Germline V gene data show CDR1 as SGHTA and CDR2 as FQGNSA. V lost 5 bases to trimming and J lost 4 bases, with 14 bases between them. The CDR3 bases are TGTGCCAGCAGCCAGACCGGGAGTGGAGAGACCCAGTACTTC. Its translation is CASSQTGSGETQYF.

This clonotype was observed a few times. V usage is TRBV29-1 and J usage is TRBJ2-3; possibly TRBD2 for D (7 bases). CDR1 is SQVTM, CDR2 ANQGSEA, per germline. The CDR3 runs 14 residues. V was cut by 5 bases and J by 1 base, with 13 bases left in between. The CDR3 protein is CSVWGGRGTDTQYF. As DNA, the CDR3 is TGCAGCGTTTGGGGGGGCCGAGGCACAGATACGCAGTATTTT.

Many counts were recorded for this clonotype. The V call is TRBV18, the J call TRBJ2-2; 7 nucleotides line up with TRBD2. The CDR3 sequence is 18 residues long. V was pared by 0 bases and J by 0 bases, with 7 bases of the junction left unmatched. Germline CDR1 reads KGHSH; CDR2 reads LQKENI. The CDR3 reads CASSPPPGRRANTGELFF. DNA for the CDR3: TGTGCCAGCTCACCACCGCCCGGGAGGCGAGCGAACACCGGGGAGCTGTTTTTT.

The V and J genes are TRBV10-3 and TRBJ2-2; D tentatively fits TRBD1 or TRBD2 (6 bases each). CDR3 length equals 14 residues. V gave up 2 bases and J gave up 6 bases, with 10 bases separating them. CDR1 ENHRY and CDR2 SYGVKD come from the germline V gene. CDR3 in DNA: TGTGCCATCAGTGAGCCGAGGGGGGCCGGGGAGCTGTTTTTT. Its protein product is CAISEPRGAGELFF.